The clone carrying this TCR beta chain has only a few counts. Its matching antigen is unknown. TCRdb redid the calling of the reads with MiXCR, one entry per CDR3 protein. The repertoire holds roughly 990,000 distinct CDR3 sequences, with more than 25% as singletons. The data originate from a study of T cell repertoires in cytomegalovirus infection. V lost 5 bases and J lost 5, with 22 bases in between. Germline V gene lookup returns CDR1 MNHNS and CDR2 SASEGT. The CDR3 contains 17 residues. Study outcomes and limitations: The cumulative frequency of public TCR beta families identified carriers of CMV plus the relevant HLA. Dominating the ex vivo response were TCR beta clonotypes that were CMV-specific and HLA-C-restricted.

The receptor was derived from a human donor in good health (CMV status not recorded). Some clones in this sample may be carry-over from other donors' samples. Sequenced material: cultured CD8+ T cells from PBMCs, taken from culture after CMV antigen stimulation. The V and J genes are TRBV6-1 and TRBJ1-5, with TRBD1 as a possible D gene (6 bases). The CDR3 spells CASSHQGGTWTDQPQHF. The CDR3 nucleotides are TGTGCCAGCAGTCACCAAGGGGGTACCTGGACCGATCAGCCCCAGCATTTT.